These 10 T cell receptor beta chains were sequenced from one sample in a study of cytomegalovirus exposure and HLA in healthy donors. Profiled with immunoSEQ multiplex PCR; TCRdb holds only in-frame clones, not every one. The sample has 65,000 or so clones, approximately 93% seen once. Material: PBMCs. The receptor set was obtained from a man aged 18 to 29 in good health and CMV-seropositive.

This clone occurred once. The chain links TRBV2 to TRBJ2-5, with TRBD2 matching 9 bases. Per the germline V gene, CDR1 is SNHLY and CDR2 is FYNNEI. The CDR3 length is 15 residues. V lost 6 bases, J lost 5 bases, and 10 bases stayed unmatched. This chain's CDR3 is CASSSWTSVEETQYF. The CDR3 region has the DNA TGTGCCAGCAGCAGCTGGACTAGCGTCGAGGAGACCCAGTACTTC.

The V gene is TRBV2, the J gene TRBJ2-1; 8 bases agree with TRBD2. V lost 7 bases to trimming and J lost 10 bases; unmatched junction nucleotides: 12. Germline V gene lookup returns CDR1 SNHLY and CDR2 FYNNEI. This CDR3 contains 14 residues. CDR3 in amino acids: CASIMTPGGGEQFF. As DNA, the CDR3 is TGTGCCAGCATTATGACACCCGGCGGGGGGGAGCAGTTCTTC. Variable domain in full (rest from reference TRBV2 and TRBJ2-1): EPEVTQTPSHQVTQMGQEVILRCVPISNHLYFYWYRQILGQKVEFLVSFYNNEISEKSEIFDDQFSVERPDGSNFTLKIRSTKLEDSAMYFCASIMTPGGGEQFFGPGTRLTVL.

The chain carries TRBV6-6 and TRBJ2-5, with D possibly being TRBD1 (6 bases). Germline values: CDR1 MNHNY, CDR2 SVGAGI (reference sequence). The V gene lost 5 bases and the J gene lost 8 bases, with 12 bases spanning the gap. This CDR3 is 12 amino acids long. The CDR3 region is CASSRQVATQYF. The CDR3 coding sequence is TGTGCCAGCAGTCGACAGGTCGCAACCCAGTACTTC.

This sequence joins TRBV11-2 and TRBJ1-1; 9 bases align to TRBD1. After removal of 6 bases from V and 0 bases from J, the junction contained 5 bases not matched to a gene. Germline V lookup: CDR1 SGHAT, CDR2 FQNNGV. This CDR3 contains 15 residues. This CDR3 is CASRGQGSMNTEAFF. The CDR3 coding sequence is TGTGCCAGCAGGGGACAGGGCTCCATGAACACTGAAGCTTTCTTT.

This sequence joins TRBV6-1 and TRBJ1-1, with D hard to call. Germline lookup yields CDR1 MNHNS and CDR2 SASEGT. V was trimmed by 1 base and J by 5 bases, leaving 17 bases between them. The CDR3 runs to 16 residues. The CDR3 loop reads CASSEDRNLRGTEAFF. CDR3 nucleotide sequence: TGTGCCAGCAGTGAAGACAGAAATCTCCGTGGAACTGAAGCTTTCTTT.

The gene calls are TRBV5-6 and TRBJ1-2, with no clear D. Germline CDR1 reads SGHDT; CDR2 reads YYEEEE. V was pared by 4 bases and J by 4 bases, with 20 bases between. This CDR3 is 16 amino acids long. CDR3 loop: CASSPRGLVPLYGYTF. As DNA, the CDR3 is TGTGCCAGCAGCCCCCGGGGTCTAGTTCCCCTCTATGGCTACACCTTC.

This chain connects TRBV10-1 to TRBJ2-2; D gene unclear. Germline V gene lookup returns CDR1 WNHNN and CDR2 SYGVQD (reference sequence). The CDR3 spans 16 residues. With 2 bases removed from V and 0 bases from J, the gap between germline ends came to 10 bases. The CDR3 sequence is CASSETGGPNTGELFF. In nucleotides, the CDR3 is TGCGCCAGCAGTGAGACCGGCGGCCCGAACACCGGGGAGCTGTTTTTT.

The chain combines TRBV7-6 with TRBJ2-1, with TRBD2 matching over 13 bases. Germline V CDR1 and CDR2: SGHVS, FNYEAQ. The V and J ends lost 3 bases and 4 bases, in that order; junction bases with no gene match: 6. The CDR3 covers 17 residues. The CDR3 coding sequence is TGTGCCAGCAGCTTGGGGACTAGCGGGGCCGTATACAATGAGCAGTTCTTC. This gives the protein CASSLGTSGAVYNEQFF.

The chain has TRBV21-1 and TRBJ1-3; no DNA check was done on the table's D call, TRBD1. TRBV21-1 is recorded as a pseudogene. This CDR3 has 15 residues. This CDR3 reads CASSKDRSAGNTIYF. As DNA, the CDR3 is TGTGCCAGCAGCAAGGACAGGTCGGCCGGAAACACCATATATTTT.

The genes are TRBV7-9 and TRBJ1-2, with 8 bases lining up with TRBD1. The germline V gene has CDR1 SEHNR and CDR2 FQNEAQ (reference sequence). The CDR3 consists of 16 residues. V was clipped by 1 base and J by 4 bases; unmatched bases: 8. CDR3 DNA sequence: TGTGCCAGCAGCTTAGGAGGGACAGGCGATTTCTATGGCTACACCTTC. Residues: CASSLGGTGDFYGYTF.